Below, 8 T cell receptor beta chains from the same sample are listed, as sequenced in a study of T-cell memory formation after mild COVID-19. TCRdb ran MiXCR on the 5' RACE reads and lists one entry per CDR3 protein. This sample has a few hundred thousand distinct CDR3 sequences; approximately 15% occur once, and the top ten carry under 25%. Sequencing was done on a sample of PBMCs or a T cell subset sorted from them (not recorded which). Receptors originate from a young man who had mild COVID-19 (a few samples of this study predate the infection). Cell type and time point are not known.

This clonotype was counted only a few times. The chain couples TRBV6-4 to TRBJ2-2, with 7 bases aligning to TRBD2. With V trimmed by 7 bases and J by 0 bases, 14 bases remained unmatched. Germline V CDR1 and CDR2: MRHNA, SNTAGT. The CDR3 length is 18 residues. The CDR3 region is CASIPRGRGLTNTGELFF. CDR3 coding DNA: TGTGCCAGCATTCCCCGAGGGCGGGGGTTGACGAACACCGGGGAGCTGTTTTTT.

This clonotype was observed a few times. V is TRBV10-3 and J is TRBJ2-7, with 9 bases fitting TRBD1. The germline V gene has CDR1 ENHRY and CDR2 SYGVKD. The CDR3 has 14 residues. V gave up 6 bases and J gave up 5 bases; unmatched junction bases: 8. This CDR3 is CAISPGQGVHEQYV. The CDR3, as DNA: TGTGCCATCAGCCCGGGACAGGGCGTCCACGAGCAGTACGTC.

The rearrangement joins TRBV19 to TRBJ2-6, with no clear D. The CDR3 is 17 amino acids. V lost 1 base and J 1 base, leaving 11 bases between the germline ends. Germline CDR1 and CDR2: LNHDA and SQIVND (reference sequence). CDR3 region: CASSIGWLGSGANVLTF. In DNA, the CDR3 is TGTGCCAGTAGTATAGGCTGGTTAGGTTCTGGGGCCAACGTCCTGACTTTC.

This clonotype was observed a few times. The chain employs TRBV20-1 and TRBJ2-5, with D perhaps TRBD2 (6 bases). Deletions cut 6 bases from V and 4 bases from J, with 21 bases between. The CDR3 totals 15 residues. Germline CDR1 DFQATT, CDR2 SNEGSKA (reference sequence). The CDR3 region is CSALVRDSHLETQYF. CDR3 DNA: TGCAGTGCACTCGTCCGGGACTCACACTTAGAGACCCAGTACTTC.

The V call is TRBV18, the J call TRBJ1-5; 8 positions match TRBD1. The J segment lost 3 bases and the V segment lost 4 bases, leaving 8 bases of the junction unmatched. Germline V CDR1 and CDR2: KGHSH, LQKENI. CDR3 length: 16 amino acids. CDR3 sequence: CASSLGQGGTNQPQHF. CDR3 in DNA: TGTGCCAGCTCACTCGGACAGGGTGGGACCAATCAGCCCCAGCATTTT.

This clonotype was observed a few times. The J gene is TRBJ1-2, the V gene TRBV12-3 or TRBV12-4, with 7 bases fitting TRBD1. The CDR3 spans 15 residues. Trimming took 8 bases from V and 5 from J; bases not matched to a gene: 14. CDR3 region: CASLGGRRAEYGYTF. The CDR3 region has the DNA TGTGCCAGCTTAGGGGGCAGGAGGGCGGAATATGGCTACACCTTC.

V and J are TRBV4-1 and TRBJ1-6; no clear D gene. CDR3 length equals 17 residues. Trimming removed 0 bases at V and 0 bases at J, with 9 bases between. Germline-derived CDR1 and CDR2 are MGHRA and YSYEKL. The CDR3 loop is CASSQDRQDSYNSPLHF. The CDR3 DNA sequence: TGCGCCAGCAGCCAAGATAGGCAGGACTCCTATAATTCACCCCTCCACTTT.

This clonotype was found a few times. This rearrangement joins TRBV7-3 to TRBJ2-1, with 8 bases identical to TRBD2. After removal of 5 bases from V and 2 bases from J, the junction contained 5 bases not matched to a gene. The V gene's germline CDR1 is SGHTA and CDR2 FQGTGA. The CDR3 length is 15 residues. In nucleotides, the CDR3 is TGTGCCAGCAGCCCAGGAGCGGGGGCCTACAATGAGCAGTTCTTC. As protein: CASSPGAGAYNEQFF.